The 19 T cell receptor beta chains given below trace back to one sample, sequenced in a study of PD-1 blockade in mismatch repair-deficient tumors. Measured with immunoSEQ multiplex PCR; TCRdb has only the in-frame clones, and not every one. This sample yields some 100,000 clones, of which under 90% are seen a single time; roughly 6.3% belongs to the top ten. The sample in question was peripheral blood, obtained roughly 35 weeks after starting pembrolizumab. The receptors originated from an adult with mismatch repair-deficient cancer.

The genes are TRBV30 and TRBJ2-3; no reliable D call. This CDR3 spans 12 amino acids. Germline V gene data show CDR1 as GTSNPN and CDR2 as SVGIG (reference sequence). The V gene lost 5 bases and the J gene lost 5 bases, with 11 bases spanning the gap. The CDR3 region is CAWQRSGDTQYF. DNA for the CDR3: TGTGCCTGGCAAAGAAGTGGAGATACGCAGTATTTT.

The chain links TRBV19 to TRBJ1-1, with D unresolved. Germline V gene lookup returns CDR1 LNHDA and CDR2 SQIVND (reference sequence). This CDR3 has 13 residues. The V end lost 3 bases, the J end lost 4 bases, and 9 bases lay between the germline ends. The CDR3 DNA is TGTGCCAGTAGTATTACACAAACCACTGAAGCTTTCTTT. Its protein product is CASSITQTTEAFF. Full variable domain (outside the CDR3, taken from reference TRBV19 and TRBJ1-1): DGGITQSPKYLFRKEGQNVTLSCEQNLNHDAMYWYRQDPGQGLRLIYYSQIVNDFQKGDIAEGYSVSREKKESFPLTVTSAQKNPTAFYLCASSITQTTEAFFGQGTRLTVV.

This chain links TRBV7-9 with TRBJ2-4; a weak D match, TRBD2 (7 bases). This CDR3 spans 16 amino acids. The germline V and J ends were trimmed by 5 bases and 9 bases, with 23 bases remaining between them. Germline assignment: CDR1 SEHNR and CDR2 FQNEAQ (reference sequence). CDR3 amino acids: CASSGRAHGGRSIQYF. CDR3 nucleotide sequence: TGTGCCAGCAGCGGCCGGGCCCACGGGGGGCGGAGCATTCAGTACTTC. Using reference TRBV7-9 and TRBJ2-4 for the parts outside the CDR3, the full variable domain is DTGVSQNPRHKITKRGQNVTFRCDPISEHNRLYWYRQTLGQGPEFLTYFQNEAQLEKSRLLSDRFSAERPKGSFSTLEIQRTEQGDSAMYLCASSGRAHGGRSIQYFGAGTRLSVL.

This clone came up a few times. CDR3 in DNA: TGTGCCATCGCCTTATTACATGCCTACGAGCAGTACTTC. This sequence encodes CAIALLHAYEQYF. V is TRBV2 and J is TRBJ2-7, with unresolved D. The CDR3 sequence is 13 residues long. Germline V lookup: CDR1 SNHLY, CDR2 FYNNEI. Trimming removed 10 bases from V and 2 bases from J, with 15 bases in between.

J is TRBJ2-3 and V is TRBV7-3; no clear D gene. Germline V CDR1 and CDR2: SGHTA, FQGTGA. This CDR3 is built from 15 residues. V gave up 3 bases and J gave up 1 base, with 11 bases separating them. The CDR3 here is CASSFSLRGTDTQYF. The DNA of the CDR3 is TGTGCCAGCAGCTTCTCTCTTCGAGGCACAGATACGCAGTATTTT.

V is TRBV7-9 and J is TRBJ1-5, with 8 bases that match TRBD1. The CDR3 spans 17 residues. Germline lookup yields CDR1 SEHNR and CDR2 FQNEAQ (reference sequence). Trimming at V came to 5 bases and at J to 0 bases, leaving 9 bases not matched to a gene. The CDR3 spells CASSQDRGGGSNQPQHF. For the CDR3, the DNA is TGTGCCAGCAGCCAAGACAGGGGTGGGGGTAGCAATCAGCCCCAGCATTTT.

This clone was seen only once. The CDR3 spells CASSLMVNRVGNQPQHF. The CDR3 DNA reads TGTGCCAGCAGTTTAATGGTGAACAGAGTGGGCAATCAGCCCCAGCATTTT. The chain combines TRBV28 with TRBJ1-5; no clear D gene. The V gene lost 2 bases and the J gene lost 2 bases, with 16 bases spanning the gap. Germline values: CDR1 MDHEN, CDR2 SYDVKM. This CDR3 comprises 17 residues.

The chain has TRBV5-6 and TRBJ2-7; 7 bases agree with TRBD1. Looked up from germline, CDR1 is SGHDT and CDR2 is YYEEEE. The CDR3 is made up of 14 amino acids. J was trimmed by 3 bases and V by 4 bases; bases with no gene match: 7. In DNA form, the CDR3 reads TGTGCCAGCAGCAAACGGGACAGCTACTACGAGCAGTACTTC. Translating gives CASSKRDSYYEQYF.

This clone was found many times. The rearrangement uses TRBV2 and TRBJ2-2, with TRBD1 matching over 7 bases. Germline CDR1 reads SNHLY; CDR2 reads FYNNEI. The CDR3 contains 18 residues. Trimming cost V 4 bases and J 4 bases; bases outside gene matches: 15. In nucleotides, the CDR3 is TGTGCCAGCAGTGTCCCCTCCGACTTGGCAGGGGGCACCGGGGAGCTGTTTTTT. Translated, it gives CASSVPSDLAGGTGELFF.

The chain couples TRBV9 to TRBJ2-6, with 7 bases lining up with TRBD1. J gave up 0 bases and V 4 bases, and 10 bases lay outside the gene matches. Germline V gene sequence: CDR1 SGDLS, CDR2 YYNGEE. CDR3 length: 18 amino acids. The CDR3 nucleotides are TGTGCCAGCAGCCACAACTGGGACAGCCTCTCTGGGGCCAACGTCCTGACTTTC. Protein: CASSHNWDSLSGANVLTF.

Only a few counts were recorded for this clone. This chain links TRBV5-4 with TRBJ2-3, with TRBD1 matching over 7 bases. The CDR3 sequence is 17 residues long. The germline V gene encodes CDR1 SGHNT and CDR2 YYREEE (reference sequence). V was clipped by 4 bases and J by 0 bases; unmatched bases: 11. CDR3 in amino acids: CASSPMPGQISTDTQYF. The CDR3 coding sequence is TGTGCCAGCAGCCCCATGCCGGGACAGATTAGCACAGATACGCAGTATTTT.

The chain has TRBV5-1 and TRBJ2-7; D remains ambiguous. With 0 bases removed from V and 5 bases from J, the gap between germline ends came to 12 bases. The germline CDR1 and CDR2 sequences are SGHRS and YFSETQ. The length of the CDR3 is 14 residues. The CDR3 here is CASSLGHAKNEQYF. Here the CDR3 DNA reads TGCGCCAGCAGCTTGGGGCACGCAAAAAACGAGCAGTACTTC.

This chain's CDR3 is CASSQGTGAYEQYF. The CDR3 coding sequence is TGTGCCAGCAGTCAAGGGACAGGGGCCTACGAGCAGTACTTC. The V gene is TRBV11-2, the J gene TRBJ2-7; 10 bases are a match to TRBD1. Germline values: CDR1 SGHAT, CDR2 FQNNGV. The CDR3 totals 14 residues. V lost 6 bases and J lost 2; bases outside the gene matches: 4.

The rearrangement joins TRBV27 to TRBJ2-7; the match to TRBD2 covers 11 bases. The CDR3 loop spans 16 amino acids. Germline V gene lookup returns CDR1 MNHEY and CDR2 SMNVEV (reference sequence). With 2 bases clipped from V and 1 base from J, the junction kept 4 bases outside the gene matches. The CDR3 nucleotides are TGTGCCAGCAGTTTAACGACTAGCGGGACGTCCTACGAGCAGTACTTC. This codes for CASSLTTSGTSYEQYF.

This chain links TRBV11-1 with TRBJ1-1; D not resolved. This CDR3 spans 14 amino acids. CDR1 SGHAT and CDR2 FQDESV come from the germline V gene (reference sequence). V shed 2 bases and J shed 3 bases, with 10 bases lying between them. Here the CDR3 DNA reads TGTGCCAGCAGCTTAACGGCCGAGGACACTGAAGCTTTCTTT. Its translation: CASSLTAEDTEAFF.

The rearrangement uses TRBV28 and TRBJ1-2; the D is unclear. Trimming cost V 2 bases and J 7 bases, with 5 bases left between them. Germline V lookup: CDR1 MDHEN, CDR2 SYDVKM. This CDR3 spans 11 amino acids. CDR3 coding DNA: TGTGCCAGCAGTTTAACCTCTGGCTACACCTTC. Protein sequence: CASSLTSGYTF.

The gene calls are TRBV5-4 and TRBJ2-6, with D maybe TRBD1 (6 bases). V was shortened by 8 bases and J by 0 bases, with 18 bases between the two germline ends. The length of the CDR3 is 17 residues. Germline CDR1 SGHNT, CDR2 YYREEE (reference sequence). CDR3 sequence reads: CASGRDTISSGANVLTF. The CDR3 nucleotides read TGTGCCAGTGGTAGGGACACCATTAGCTCTGGGGCCAACGTCCTGACTTTC. The variable domain in full, completed from reference TRBV5-4 and TRBJ2-6, reads ETGVTQSPTHLIKTRGQQVTLRCSSQSGHNTVSWYQQALGQGPQFIFQYYREEENGRGNFPPRFSGLQFPNYSSELNVNALELDDSALYLCASGRDTISSGANVLTFGAGSRLTVL.

This chain uses TRBV6-4 with TRBJ2-1, with D possibly matching TRBD2 (5 bases). The germline V and J ends were trimmed by 3 bases and 4 bases, with 7 bases remaining between them. Germline lookup yields CDR1 MRHNA and CDR2 SNTAGT. This CDR3 has 13 residues. The CDR3 protein is CASSERAYNEQFF. The CDR3 DNA reads as TGTGCCAGCAGTGAGCGGGCGTACAATGAGCAGTTCTTC.

The rearrangement links TRBV27 to TRBJ2-2, with D possibly being TRBD1 (6 bases). Between the trimmed V and J ends, which lost 3 bases and 6 bases, there was a span of 23 bases. The CDR3 has 18 amino acids. From germline, CDR1 is MNHEY and CDR2 SMNVEV (reference sequence). CDR3 in amino acids: CASSFDPRDTRRAGELFF. DNA for the CDR3: TGTGCCAGCAGTTTCGACCCAAGGGACACCCGGCGCGCCGGGGAGCTGTTTTTT.